The source of this TCR beta chain is a study of OX40 agonist ivuxolimab in advanced cancers. Study context: Patients took ivuxolimab, an agonistic anti-OX40 (CD134) antibody.

The data were produced by immunoSEQ multiplex PCR, yet TCRdb's version contains in-frame clones alone and is incomplete. This sample has 90,000 to 100,000 clones; about 96% occur once, and the top ten carry around 2%. This clone was seen once. Trimming left V 10 bases short and J 3 bases short, with 13 bases between. This CDR3 contains 13 residues. Germline-derived CDR1 and CDR2 are MNHEY and SMNVEV (reference sequence). The material was CD4+ or CD8+ T cells sorted from blood, obtained in a trial of the OX40 agonist ivuxolimab. The chain recombines TRBV27 with TRBJ1-5, with D perhaps TRBD1 (5 bases). This TCR came from an adult with an advanced solid tumor such as melanoma, head and neck, liver or kidney cancer. CDR3 sequence reads: CATRDFPNQPQHF. For the CDR3, the DNA is TGTGCCACCCGGGACTTTCCCAATCAGCCCCAGCATTTT.